The 26 T cell receptor beta chains presented below share a single source sample, sequenced in a study of molecular identifiers for immune sequencing clone quantification. TCRdb reprocessed the PCR reads via MiXCR and lists one record per CDR3 protein. The sample records 300,000 to 400,000 distinct CDR3 sequences, 24% being singletons. Material: naive CD8+ T cells from blood, with Jurkat cell RNA spiked in. Subset indicated: FACS-sorted CD8+CD4-CCR7+CD45RA+ naive T cells. The receptors derive from a human donor in good health. Some libraries in this study had Jurkat cell RNA spiked in.

With respect to this clonotype: This may come from a read error, since a much larger clone is one base off. The J gene is TRBJ2-7, the V gene TRBV20-1; TRBD1 aligns across 10 bases. This CDR3 spans 14 amino acids. Germline loops: CDR1 DFQATT, CDR2 SNEGSKA (reference sequence). The CDR3 here is CRARDRDRGPEQYF. As DNA, the CDR3 is TGCAGGGCTAGAGATAGGGACAGGGGCCCCGAGCAGTACTTC.

The chain recombines TRBV6-2 or TRBV6-3 with TRBJ2-2; 8 bases are a match to TRBD2. There are 17 residues in the CDR3. After removal of 7 bases from V and 4 bases from J, the junction contained 14 bases not matched to a gene. From germline, CDR1 is MNHEY and CDR2 SVGEGT. The CDR3 DNA is TGTGCCAGCAAGGGGGAGTCGGGACTAGTGAGCACCGGGGAGCTGTTTTTT. Translated, it gives CASKGESGLVSTGELFF.

The chain carries TRBV6-5 and TRBJ2-3, with D tentatively TRBD2 (6 bases). The CDR3 totals 15 residues. The V gene lost 8 bases and the J gene lost 3 bases, with 18 bases spanning the gap. CDR1 is MNHEY and CDR2 is SVGAGI in the germline V gene. The CDR3 loop is CASRRDPLATDTQYF. Here the CDR3 DNA reads TGTGCCAGCCGGAGGGACCCCTTAGCAACAGATACGCAGTATTTT.

This clonotype was seen at least ten times. This chain uses TRBV27 with TRBJ2-6; D not certain. The CDR3 contains 13 residues. The V end lost 3 bases, the J end lost 4 bases, and 4 bases lay between the germline ends. Germline CDR1 reads MNHEY; CDR2 reads SMNVEV (reference sequence). The CDR3 loop is CASSFGGANVLTF. The CDR3, as DNA: TGTGCCAGCAGTTTCGGAGGGGCCAACGTCCTGACTTTC.

This chain links TRBV7-9 with TRBJ1-1; D unresolved. Germline lookup yields CDR1 SEHNR and CDR2 FQNEAQ (reference sequence). The V gene lost 3 bases and the J gene lost 5 bases, with 7 bases spanning the gap. The CDR3 consists of 12 residues. This CDR3 reads CASSFRWTEAFF. The CDR3, as DNA: TGTGCCAGCAGCTTTAGGTGGACTGAAGCTTTCTTT.

About this clonotype itself: It may be a read error: a sequence one base away is much more abundant. This rearrangement joins TRBV7-6 to TRBJ1-6; no clear D. This CDR3 contains 14 residues. Germline CDR1 and CDR2: SGHVS and FNYEAQ. This CDR3 reads CASSLAGDNSPPHF. The CDR3 DNA follows: TGTGCCAGCAGCTTAGCCGGGGATAATTCACCCCCCCACTTT. The full variable domain, with the rest looked up from reference TRBV7-6 and TRBJ1-6, is GAGVSQSPRYKVTKRGQDVALRCDPISGHVSLYWYRQALGQGPEFLTYFNYEAQQDKSGLPNDRFSAERPEGSISTLTIQRTEQRDSAMYRCASSLAGDNSPPHFGNGTRLTVT.

This clonotype was seen more than once but under ten times. The V call is TRBV27, the J call TRBJ2-6, with unresolved D. Trimming stripped 7 bases from V and 0 bases from J, with 13 bases between. The germline V gene encodes CDR1 MNHEY and CDR2 SMNVEV (reference sequence). This CDR3 has 16 amino acids. For the CDR3, the DNA is TGTGCCAGCACCCGGGTCCTTCCCTCTGGGGCCAACGTCCTGACTTTC. Translated, it gives CASTRVLPSGANVLTF.

The rearrangement joins TRBV9 to TRBJ1-1, with 8 nucleotides matching TRBD1. The germline V gene encodes CDR1 SGDLS and CDR2 YYNGEE. The CDR3 length is 23 residues. J was trimmed by 3 bases and V by 2 bases; bases with no gene match: 30. The CDR3 region is CASSVPGGATPPNVIPMDTEAFF. CDR3 coding DNA: TGTGCCAGCAGCGTTCCAGGGGGCGCGACTCCTCCGAACGTTATACCCATGGACACTGAAGCTTTCTTT.

This clonotype was counted at least ten times. V and J are TRBV28 and TRBJ2-5; possible D gene TRBD2, 5 bases. Germline CDR1 is MDHEN and CDR2 is SYDVKM. This CDR3 has 13 residues. Trimming shortened V by 6 bases and J by 5 bases, and 13 bases separated the two germline ends. CDR3 nucleotide sequence: TGTGCCAGCAGGTGGAGAGGGAGCGAGACCCAGTACTTC. Its translation is CASRWRGSETQYF. Full variable domain (outside the CDR3, taken from reference TRBV28 and TRBJ2-5): DVKVTQSSRYLVKRTGEKVFLECVQDMDHENMFWYRQDPGLGLRLIYFSYDVKMKEKGDIPEGYSVSREKKERFSLILESASTNQTSMYLCASRWRGSETQYFGPGTRLLVL.

Concerning this clonotype: One base away lies a much larger clone, so this may be a sequencing read error. CDR3 sequence: CAWGASGGDEQFF. In DNA, the CDR3 is TGTGCCTGGGGGGCTAGCGGGGGAGATGAGCAGTTCTTC. The chain uses TRBV30 and TRBJ2-1; 10 positions agree with TRBD2. CDR3 size: 13 residues. Germline values: CDR1 GTSNPN, CDR2 SVGIG (reference sequence). Trimming cost V 5 bases and J 8 bases; bases outside gene matches: 6.

Turning to this clonotype: A much larger clonotype is one base distant, so this may be a read error. The gene calls are TRBV29-1 and TRBJ2-1, with TRBD1 matching 11 bases. In germline, CDR1 is SQVTM, CDR2 ANQGSEA. The CDR3 loop spans 10 amino acids. The CDR3 DNA reads TGCAGCGCCAGGGGACAGGGGGAGCTCTTC. It encodes CSARGQGELF.

In this sample, this clonotype turned up many times. The rearrangement links TRBV29-1 to TRBJ2-2, with 8 bases matching TRBD2. Looked up from germline, CDR1 is SQVTM and CDR2 is ANQGSEA. The CDR3 totals 14 residues. V lost 7 bases, J lost 1 base, and 5 bases stayed unmatched. In nucleotides, the CDR3 is TGCAGCGCCCCGGGGGGGGAGAACACCGGGGAGCTGTTTTTT. Translating gives CSAPGGENTGELFF.

The table lists this clonotype with many counts. CDR3 loop: CASSTGQGSNQPQHF. CDR3 sequence (DNA): TGTGCCAGTAGTACGGGACAGGGTAGCAATCAGCCCCAGCATTTT. V is TRBV19 and J is TRBJ1-5; 9 bases align to TRBD1. After removal of 4 bases from V and 0 bases from J, the junction contained 1 base not matched to a gene. Germline assignment: CDR1 LNHDA and CDR2 SQIVND (reference sequence). The CDR3 sequence is 15 residues long.

This clonotype appeared a few times. This chain connects TRBV27 to TRBJ2-3; D is undetermined. The V gene's germline CDR1 is MNHEY and CDR2 SMNVEV (reference sequence). Deletions cut 8 bases from V and 0 bases from J, with 12 bases between. The CDR3 sequence is 14 residues long. The CDR3 DNA sequence: TGTGCCAGCGCCCCCGGAGCGAGCACAGATACGCAGTATTTT. Its protein is CASAPGASTDTQYF.

This clonotype has a handful of counts. This chain joins TRBV28 and TRBJ2-2; a weak D match, TRBD2 (5 bases). Looked up from germline, CDR1 is MDHEN and CDR2 is SYDVKM. The CDR3 totals 12 residues. Trimming removed 6 bases from V and 6 bases from J, with 8 bases in between. CDR3 nucleotide sequence: TGTGCCAGCAGCGGGAAGTCCGGGGAGCTGTTTTTT. Amino acids: CASSGKSGELFF.

The V and J genes are TRBV2 and TRBJ2-7; 7 bases are shared with TRBD2. The CDR3 runs to 17 residues. CDR1 and CDR2 from the germline V gene are SNHLY and FYNNEI. V was clipped by 6 bases and J by 3 bases; unmatched bases: 17. The CDR3 bases are TGTGCCAGCAGCGGTTGGAATGAGAGGCCGGGGGGCTACGAGCAGTACTTC. Its translation: CASSGWNERPGGYEQYF.

The V and J genes are TRBV28 and TRBJ2-7, with a tentative D call TRBD2 (6 bases). In germline, CDR1 is MDHEN, CDR2 SYDVKM. The germline V and J ends were trimmed by 6 bases and 6 bases, with 15 bases remaining between them. CDR3 length: 13 amino acids. The CDR3 sequence is CASRLVEGSEQYF. The DNA of the CDR3 is TGTGCCAGCAGGTTGGTGGAGGGGTCCGAGCAGTACTTC. The variable domain in full, completed from reference TRBV28 and TRBJ2-7, reads DVKVTQSSRYLVKRTGEKVFLECVQDMDHENMFWYRQDPGLGLRLIYFSYDVKMKEKGDIPEGYSVSREKKERFSLILESASTNQTSMYLCASRLVEGSEQYFGPGTRLTVT.

Many counts were recorded for this clonotype. V and J are TRBV6-6 and TRBJ1-1; 8 positions match TRBD1. With V trimmed by 6 bases and J by 5 bases, 5 bases remained unmatched. This CDR3 region has 13 residues. Germline CDR1 is MNHNY and CDR2 is SVGAGI (reference sequence). CDR3 sequence: CASSLGTGTEAFF. DNA of the CDR3: TGTGCCAGCAGCCTTGGGACAGGAACTGAAGCTTTCTTT.

This clonotype was seen only a few times. V and J are TRBV9 and TRBJ1-4; no definite D call. V was pared by 1 base and J by 8 bases, with 18 bases between. This CDR3 contains 16 residues. The germline CDR1 and CDR2 sequences are SGDLS and YYNGEE. The DNA for the CDR3 is TGTGCCAGCAGCGTAAGTGGTGGAGTATCCAAGGAAAAACTGTTTTTT. This codes for CASSVSGGVSKEKLFF. The full variable domain, with the rest looked up from reference TRBV9 and TRBJ1-4, is DSGVTQTPKHLITATGQRVTLRCSPRSGDLSVYWYQQSLDQGLQFLIQYYNGEERAKGNILERFSAQQFPDLHSELNLSSLELGDSALYFCASSVSGGVSKEKLFFGSGTQLSVL.

This clonotype showed up just a few times. The chain employs TRBV4-1 and TRBJ1-6; D is undetermined. Deletions cut 0 bases from V and 6 bases from J, with 12 bases between. This CDR3 is built from 16 residues. Germline CDR1 reads MGHRA; CDR2 reads YSYEKL. CDR3 loop: CASSQDQSWVNSPLHF. CDR3 coding DNA: TGCGCCAGCAGCCAAGATCAGTCATGGGTTAATTCACCCCTCCACTTT.

This clonotype was detected a few times. DNA for the CDR3: TGCAGCGTTGGAGGGCACGGGACAGGGACCTACGAGCAGTACTTC. Residues: CSVGGHGTGTYEQYF. The genes are TRBV29-1 and TRBJ2-7; 9 nucleotides agree with TRBD1. Germline lookup yields CDR1 SQVTM and CDR2 ANQGSEA. Unmatched junction bases numbered 9, after V lost 4 bases and J lost 2 bases. The CDR3 is made up of 15 amino acids.

This clonotype was counted a few times. The genes are TRBV5-4 and TRBJ2-5, with D perhaps given as TRBD1 or TRBD2 (5 bases each). The CDR3 has 13 residues. Trimming left V 4 bases short and J 5 bases short, with 12 bases between. Germline V gene sequence: CDR1 SGHNT, CDR2 YYREEE (reference sequence). CDR3 sequence reads: CASSIGREETQYF. CDR3 sequence (DNA): TGTGCCAGCAGCATAGGCAGGGAGGAGACCCAGTACTTC.

Worth noting for this clonotype: The junction shows a germline mismatch at one end, possibly a read error. This chain connects TRBV13 to TRBJ2-7; 9 bases match TRBD2. Germline CDR1 and CDR2: PRHDT and FYEKMQ (reference sequence). CDR3 length: 13 residues. Here the CDR3 DNA reads TGTGCCGGCAGCCGCGGGGGGGCCCGCGAGCAGTACTTC. Translated, it gives CAGSRGGAREQYF.

The chain combines TRBV7-9 with TRBJ2-3; a possible D gene is TRBD1 (6 bases). The germline CDR1 and CDR2 sequences are SEHNR and FQNEAQ (reference sequence). The CDR3 is 16 amino acids. V shed 10 bases and J shed 0 bases, with 20 bases lying between them. The CDR3: CATVGDTARSTDTQYF. DNA of the CDR3: TGTGCCACTGTTGGGGACACAGCACGGAGCACAGATACGCAGTATTTT.

A single count supports this clonotype. A much larger clonotype is one base distant, so this may be a read error. This chain's CDR3 is CASRTGGIEPQYF. Written as DNA, the CDR3 is TGTGCCAGCAGAACAGGGGGCATCGAGCCCCAGTACTTC. The V gene is TRBV6-5, the J gene TRBJ2-5, with 9 bases that match TRBD1. J lost 9 bases, V lost 6 bases, and 8 bases had no gene match. Germline V gene data show CDR1 as MNHEY and CDR2 as SVGAGI. This CDR3 contains 13 residues.

The chain recombines TRBV27 with TRBJ2-3; 9 positions match TRBD1. The CDR3 has 15 residues. Germline-derived CDR1 and CDR2 are MNHEY and SMNVEV (reference sequence). V shed 4 bases and J 0 bases; nucleotides not matched to a gene: 2. The CDR3 here is CASSWTGASTDTQYF. CDR3 sequence (DNA): TGTGCCAGCAGTTGGACAGGGGCTAGCACAGATACGCAGTATTTT.